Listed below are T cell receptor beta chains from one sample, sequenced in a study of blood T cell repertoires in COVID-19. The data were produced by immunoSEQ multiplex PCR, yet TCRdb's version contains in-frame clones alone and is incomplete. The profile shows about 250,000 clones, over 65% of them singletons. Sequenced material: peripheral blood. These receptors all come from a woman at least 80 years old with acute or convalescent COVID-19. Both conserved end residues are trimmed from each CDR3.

CDR3 protein: ASGLRGAGSPLH; J gene: TRBJ1-6; V gene: TRBV12-5
CDR3 protein: ASSPQGLGQF; J gene: TRBJ2-1; V gene: TRBV5-4
CDR3 protein: ASSLGLAGAYVNEQF; J gene: TRBJ2-1; V gene: TRBV5-1
CDR3 protein: ASSSHGNYGYT; J gene: TRBJ1-2; V gene: TRBV12-3/TRBV12-4
CDR3 protein: ASSVGQGGETQY; J gene: TRBJ2-5; V gene: TRBV9
CDR3 protein: ASSEYGTKDYEQY; J gene: TRBJ2-7; V gene: TRBV25-1
CDR3 protein: ASSVVQGRRTEAF; J gene: TRBJ1-1; V gene: TRBV6-2/TRBV6-3
CDR3 protein: ASSKGLADFNEQF; J gene: TRBJ2-1; V gene: TRBV5-5
CDR3 protein: ASSLGSYEQY; J gene: TRBJ2-7; V gene: TRBV3-1/TRBV3-2
CDR3 protein: ASSLVGTSGGVNTQY; J gene: TRBJ2-3; V gene: TRBV7-8
CDR3 protein: ASSKVSVTYEQY; J gene: TRBJ2-7; V gene: TRBV21-1
CDR3 protein: ASSESTSAVYEQY; J gene: TRBJ2-7; V gene: TRBV2
CDR3 protein: ASSHEGLGTYEQY; J gene: TRBJ2-7; V gene: TRBV2